This TCR beta chain was sequenced during a study of blood T cell repertoires in COVID-19. Looking at the study overall: Researchers got acute and convalescent COVID-19 samples from the United States, Italy and Spain. Sample material is recorded as cDNA or gDNA derived from T cells, B-cell-depleted T cells, or PBMCs.

In the original workflow: Using reference gene primer amplification, nucleated cell counts were estimated. This table comes from immunoSEQ multiplex PCR, and its TCRdb copy is limited to in-frame clones, with some not included. V and J calls plus clone size are reproduced from that table; the DNA served to infer D and trimming. Among around 140,000 clones listed, around 78% were seen once. The CDR3 spans 16 residues. Trimming removed 0 bases from V and 1 base from J; junction bases left unmatched: 3. CDR1 is SGDLS, CDR2 YYNGEE, per germline. The V gene is TRBV9, the J gene TRBJ2-3, with TRBD2 matching over 9 bases. The TCR was taken from a woman aged 80 or over with active or convalescent COVID-19. Sequencing input: peripheral blood. CDR3 loop: CASSVELAGGTDTQYF. In DNA form, the CDR3 reads TGTGCCAGCAGCGTAGAATTAGCGGGGGGCACAGATACGCAGTATTTT.